The rows below give T cell receptor beta chains drawn from one sample of a study of identical twins. TCRdb recomputed calls from the 5' RACE reads with MiXCR, one row per CDR3 protein. The table records approximately 670,000 distinct CDR3 sequences, roughly 6% of them present only once. The specimen was naive T cells sorted from blood. These receptor sequences come from a young man in good health. Both conserved end residues are part of each CDR3. The order of the fields is D gene, V gene, clone size, J gene, CDR3 protein, CDR3 DNA. A D gene is named only where the DNA matches it firmly. Only some rows state a clone size, as once, few, many or a class for expanded clones.

d_call: NA; v_call: TRBV4-2; clone_size: few; j_call: TRBJ1-1; cdr3_aa: CASSPTGITDTEAFF; cdr3_nt: TGTGCCAGCAGCCCTACAGGGATTACTGACACTGAAGCTTTCTTT
d_call: NA; v_call: TRBV20-1; clone_size: few; j_call: TRBJ2-1; cdr3_aa: CSVSHNEQFF; cdr3_nt: TGCAGTGTATCTCACAATGAGCAGTTCTTC
d_call: NA; v_call: TRBV9; clone_size: few; j_call: TRBJ2-2; cdr3_aa: CASSVDRSTGELFF; cdr3_nt: TGTGCCAGCAGCGTCGACAGGAGCACCGGGGAGCTGTTTTTT
d_call: NA; v_call: TRBV12-3/TRBV12-4; clone_size: NA; j_call: TRBJ2-2; cdr3_aa: CASSRVGGYTGELFF; cdr3_nt: TGTGCCAGCAGTAGGGTTGGTGGGTACACCGGGGAGCTGTTTTTT
d_call: NA; v_call: TRBV7-2; clone_size: few; j_call: TRBJ2-7; cdr3_aa: CASSSSSTYEQYF; cdr3_nt: TGTGCCAGCAGCTCTTCTAGCACCTACGAGCAGTACTTC
d_call: NA; v_call: TRBV7-8; clone_size: NA; j_call: TRBJ2-1; cdr3_aa: CASNPVAGHEQFF; cdr3_nt: TGTGCCAGCAACCCAGTGGCAGGCCATGAGCAGTTCTTC
d_call: TRBD1; v_call: TRBV5-1; clone_size: few; j_call: TRBJ2-3; cdr3_aa: CASSPTAGGPDTQYF; cdr3_nt: TGCGCCAGCAGCCCAACGGCAGGGGGCCCAGATACGCAGTATTTT
d_call: NA; v_call: TRBV7-6; clone_size: many; j_call: TRBJ1-2; cdr3_aa: CASSSRIGDINYGYTF; cdr3_nt: TGTGCCAGCAGCTCCCGGATTGGGGATATCAACTATGGCTACACCTTC
d_call: NA; v_call: TRBV25-1; clone_size: few; j_call: TRBJ2-5; cdr3_aa: CATQRGGGETQYF; cdr3_nt: TGTGCCACCCAGAGAGGGGGTGGGGAGACCCAGTACTTC
d_call: NA; v_call: TRBV12-3/TRBV12-4; clone_size: many; j_call: TRBJ2-2; cdr3_aa: CASTNYGELFF; cdr3_nt: TGTGCCAGCACTAACTACGGGGAGCTGTTTTTT
d_call: NA; v_call: TRBV4-3; clone_size: few; j_call: TRBJ2-3; cdr3_aa: CASSQEYRRTPDTQYF; cdr3_nt: TGCGCCAGCAGCCAAGAATACCGCCGGACCCCAGATACGCAGTATTTT
d_call: NA; v_call: TRBV5-1; clone_size: many; j_call: TRBJ1-4; cdr3_aa: CASSLAGTNEKLFF; cdr3_nt: TGTGCCAGCAGTTTAGCAGGGACTAATGAAAAACTGTTTTTT
d_call: TRBD1; v_call: TRBV12-5; clone_size: few; j_call: TRBJ1-6; cdr3_aa: CASGLYATGDPPLHF; cdr3_nt: TGTGCTAGTGGTTTGTACGCGACAGGGGATCCACCCCTCCACTTT
d_call: TRBD1; v_call: TRBV27; clone_size: many; j_call: TRBJ2-6; cdr3_aa: CASSLWTGDGNSGANVLTF; cdr3_nt: TGTGCCAGCAGTTTATGGACAGGGGACGGGAACTCTGGGGCCAACGTCCTGACTTTC
d_call: NA; v_call: TRBV15; clone_size: once; j_call: TRBJ2-5; cdr3_aa: CATSIGQQETQYF; cdr3_nt: TGTGCCACCAGCATCGGACAGCAAGAGACCCAGTACTTC
d_call: TRBD2; v_call: TRBV12-3/TRBV12-4; clone_size: NA; j_call: TRBJ2-5; cdr3_aa: CASRKGLAGETQYF; cdr3_nt: TGTGCCAGCAGAAAGGGACTAGCGGGGGAGACCCAGTACTTC
d_call: TRBD2; v_call: TRBV25-1; clone_size: NA; j_call: TRBJ2-1; cdr3_aa: CASSPGPGLAGGPKNEQFF; cdr3_nt: TGTGCCAGCAGTCCTGGACCGGGACTAGCGGGAGGGCCTAAGAATGAGCAGTTCTTC